This T cell receptor (beta chain) was retrieved from a study of shared clonotypes between healthy human individuals (TCRdb year 2020). About the investigation overall: The cohort included three men and a couple of women between 18 and 49 years of age. For each donor, CD4 naive and CD4 memory were each run on three plates, CD8 naive on two plates, and CD8 memory on one plate. To estimate repertoire size and how much clonotype sharing occurs between individuals, the study deeply sequenced the blood TCR repertoires of several healthy adults. Different laboratories and diverse techniques were used to prepare libraries and sequence TCR repertoires, to increase sequencing depth and limit assay-specific biases. Per donor, leukapheresis produced somewhere between about 0.9 and 10 billion PBMCs. The full study reports these points: Sampling was restricted to blood, and TCR repertoires in tissue are likely to differ from TCR repertoires in blood. Sharing across several donors was observed for around 5% of naive CD4, 3% to 3.5% of naive CD8, around 2.5% of memory CD4, and about 0.39% of memory CD8 clonotypes. Because the study included a small number of donors, the genetic and exposure-history diversity represented was limited. Based on pairwise subsampling, the degree of clonotype sharing among donors was expected to be affected by sequencing depth. Compared with non-shared clonotypes, the clonotypes found in all four sorted-subset donors had higher generation probabilities. Rarefaction of sorted-subset datasets indicated incomplete sequencing despite the large sequencing depth. Estimated clonotype richness was generally larger for naive than for memory subsets.

CD8 naive samples were CD45RO-negative cells positively selected for CCR7, giving a CD45RA+CCR7+ population that excluded TemRA cells. Healthy HIV-negative adults with no recently reported acute infections or vaccinations were included as donors. Every donor was a Caucasian adult residing in Nashville, Tennessee, USA. Blood was obtained by leukapheresis, after which PBMCs were separated by Ficoll-Histopaque density gradient centrifugation and cryopreserved in liquid nitrogen vapor phase. Analytical flow cytometry was used to check the purity and quantity of every magnetically sorted T cell population. From each sorted fraction, genomic DNA was isolated and quantified by UV absorbance on a Nanodrop 2000c. Including cysteine and phenylalanine, the CDR3 has 13 amino acids. The read is trimmed to its CDR3 DNA, 39 bases read in frame from base 1. Trimming takes 3 bases from V and 2 bases from J, and the germline ends sit 8 bases apart. Taken from the germline V gene, the CDR1 and CDR2 loops are ENHRY and SYGVKD.

Using the deep immunoSEQ assay, multiplex PCR amplified TCR CDR3 regions from genomic DNA. Extracted genomic DNA from each cell subset was spread evenly across all wells of several immunoSEQ 96-well plates, with each plate serving as a replicate. Each replicate PCR for sorted subsets received around 200 ng genomic DNA, equal to roughly 33,000 T cell genomes. Purified libraries were quantified with a Qubit 3.0 fluorometer, sized on a Bioanalyzer 2100, and re-quantified with the KAPA Library Quantification kit. Every immunoSEQ 96-well plate was sequenced on a dedicated single-read 150-cycle Illumina NextSeq 550 flow cell. The original pipeline was this. Because the immunoSEQ output held only junctional sequences and lacked quality scores, the filtering could not match the filtering applied to full-length reads. To assign V/J genes and CDR3, sequences were annotated against IMGT germline references using PyIR, a Python wrapper for IgBLAST v1.9. Reads were removed for weak V/J assignments (E-value above 1e-6), missing CDR3, stop codons, out-of-frame junctions, or ambiguous translated residues. V3J clonotypes were defined by identical inferred V gene, J gene, and CDR3 amino acid sequence. The percentage overlap between two repertoires was calculated by dividing the number of shared unique clonotypes by the size of the smaller repertoire. Three approaches were used to assess repertoire richness: RTK rarefaction, the Chao1 estimator, and Recon v2.1 estimates of unobserved clonotypes. OLGA was used to compute generation probabilities for all TCRbeta clonotypes that the gDNA method yielded from a few donors. Entries here come from immuneACCESS through TCRdb and include only in-frame sequences with V and J called. Some clones fail to appear in such tables; in the studies checked, an unresolved V gene covers under half of the shortfall, and the cause of the remainder is unknown. V and J calls and clone size are given by that table; D and trimming were obtained from the DNA. Within this sample are approximately 2,000,000 clones, with around 95% of them counted one time only. The top ten hold under 2% of the sample.

On this clone: What this receptor recognizes is not known. No much larger clonotype is one base removed from it; base qualities were not supplied.

The receptor chain draws on TRBV10-3 and TRBJ2-7; the D gene is unclear. The sequencing input was naive CD8+ T cells from PBMCs. The sample's cell subset or site label is to be understood as: CD45RA+CCR7+. The receptor was isolated from a man between 18 and 29 years old in good health. Some clones in this sample may be carry-over from other donors' samples. Here is the DNA: TGTGCCATCAGTGACCCCCGGACCTACGAGCAGTACTTC. The resulting protein is CAISDPRTYEQYF.